This is a list of T cell receptor beta chains from one sample in a study of neurological immune-mediated disorders. MiXCR, run by TCRdb on the 5' RACE reads, gives a single entry per CDR3 protein. The sample holds approximately 40,000 distinct CDR3 sequences, 10% to 13% seen once. Sequencing was performed on PBMCs. Source of these receptors: a woman in her twenties or thirties with HTLV-1-associated myelopathy (HAM/TSP). The CDR3 runs from the conserved cysteine through the conserved F or W. Fields, in order: D gene, clone size, V gene, J gene, CDR3 protein, CDR3 DNA. D genes are given only for firm matches. Expanded clones get a size class; other rows say once, few or many, or leave the size out.

>-|many|TRBV12-3/TRBV12-4|TRBJ1-1
CASSSGFTAAFF
TGTGCCAGCAGCTCAGGGTTTACGGCAGCTTTCTTT
>-|many|TRBV6-1|TRBJ2-7
CASSVLRYEQYF
TGTGCCAGCAGTGTTCTACGCTACGAGCAGTACTTC
>TRBD2|many|TRBV20-1|TRBJ2-7
CSAGTSGDYEQYF
TGCAGTGCTGGGACTAGCGGGGACTACGAGCAGTACTTC
>TRBD1|many|TRBV5-1|TRBJ2-7
CASSPGTGIEQYF
TGCGCCAGCAGCCCCGGGACAGGGATCGAGCAGTACTTC
>TRBD1|many|TRBV20-1|TRBJ2-7
CSATGIRGQSTSRQYF
TGCAGTGCCACCGGCATCCGGGGACAGTCTACGAGTAGGCAGTACTTC
>TRBD1|many|TRBV18|TRBJ2-2
CASSPGTGSKTGELFF
TGTGCCAGCTCACCCGGGACAGGGAGCAAAACCGGGGAGCTGTTTTTT
>-|many|TRBV2|TRBJ2-6
CASSELSVAGANVLTF
TGTGCCAGCAGTGAACTTTCCGTGGCTGGGGCCAACGTCCTGACTTTC
>-|many|TRBV7-2|TRBJ2-2
CASSALGTGELFF
TGTGCCAGCAGCGCCCTGGGGACCGGGGAGCTGTTTTTT
>-|many|TRBV10-2|TRBJ1-1
CASIDRPNTEAFF
TGCGCCAGCATCGACAGGCCGAACACTGAAGCTTTCTTT
>-|many|TRBV6-4|TRBJ1-2
CASSETEGNGYTF
TGTGCCAGCAGTGAAACGGAAGGGAACGGCTACACCTTC
>-|many|TRBV20-1|TRBJ1-5
CSARGIIGRENQPQHF
TGCAGTGCTAGGGGTATCATAGGCAGGGAGAATCAGCCCCAGCATTTT
>-|-|TRBV30|TRBJ1-5
CAWSVAGAGNQPQHF
TGTGCCTGGAGTGTAGCAGGGGCCGGCAATCAGCCCCAGCATTTT
>TRBD2|-|TRBV20-1|TRBJ2-1
CSASPGLAGGYNEQFF
TGCAGTGCTTCTCCGGGACTAGCGGGGGGATACAATGAGCAGTTCTTC
>-|many|TRBV7-2|TRBJ1-2
CASSIEGGAYGYTF
TGTGCCAGCAGCATAGAGGGGGGCGCCTATGGCTACACCTTC
>-|many|TRBV7-2|TRBJ2-3
CASSSLLDTQYF
TGTGCCAGCAGCTCCTTGCTGGATACGCAGTATTTT
>TRBD1|many|TRBV6-1|TRBJ2-7
CASSEARGHSYEQYF
TGTGCCAGCAGTGAAGCGAGGGGGCACTCCTACGAGCAGTACTTC
>-|many|TRBV2|TRBJ1-6
CASKSGINSPLHF
TGTGCCAGCAAGTCAGGGATTAATTCACCCCTCCACTTT
>-|many|TRBV19|TRBJ1-5
CASSVGTPGSQPQHF
TGTGCCAGTAGTGTCGGGACGCCTGGCAGTCAGCCCCAGCATTTT
>-|-|TRBV29-1|TRBJ2-3
CSATSRDRTDTQYF
TGCAGTGCTACCAGTCGAGATCGCACAGATACGCAGTATTTT
>-|many|TRBV20-1|TRBJ1-1
CSAGSGTEAFF
TGCAGTGCAGGGAGCGGGACTGAAGCTTTCTTT
>TRBD1|many|TRBV20-1|TRBJ2-7
CSARRGPGRNYEQYF
TGCAGTGCTAGAAGGGGGCCGGGGCGAAACTACGAGCAGTACTTC
>TRBD1|many|TRBV5-1|TRBJ1-5
CASSTGQPNQPQHF
TGCGCCAGCAGCACGGGACAGCCAAATCAGCCCCAGCATTTT
>-|-|TRBV28|TRBJ1-2
CASTTPRIGNEQFFGPVKGYTF
-
>TRBD1|many|TRBV2|TRBJ1-2
CASSARDRTDYGYTF
TGTGCCAGCAGTGCACGGGACAGAACGGACTATGGCTACACCTTC
>TRBD1|medium-sized|TRBV5-1|TRBJ2-6
CASSQGQGTGANVLTF
TGCGCCAGCAGCCAAGGACAGGGGACTGGGGCCAACGTCCTGACTTTC
>-|many|TRBV20-1|TRBJ2-3
CSASKADFTDTQYF
TGCAGTGCTAGTAAAGCTGACTTCACAGATACGCAGTATTTT
>-|many|TRBV18|TRBJ1-1
CASSTTIGVGSEAFF
TGTGCCAGCTCAACAACGATCGGGGTAGGGTCTGAAGCTTTCTTT
>TRBD1|many|TRBV20-1|TRBJ2-3
CSARDRATDTQYF
TGCAGTGCTAGGGACAGGGCCACAGATACGCAGTATTTT
>TRBD1|many|TRBV6-5|TRBJ1-3
CASSYSTAGGGNTIYF
TGTGCCAGCAGTTACTCGACGGCAGGGGGGGGAAACACCATATATTTT
>-|many|TRBV20-1|TRBJ2-4
CSASGFGGPGKNIQYF
TGCAGTGCTAGTGGGTTTGGGGGGCCTGGGAAAAACATTCAGTACTTC
>TRBD2|medium-sized|TRBV4-2|TRBJ2-3
CASSPAGVSTDTQYF
TGTGCCAGCAGCCCGGCGGGGGTAAGCACAGATACGCAGTATTTT
>-|many|TRBV20-1|TRBJ2-1
CSARGVWEGVSSYNEQFF
TGCAGTGCTAGAGGAGTTTGGGAAGGGGTAAGCTCCTACAATGAGCAGTTCTTC
>TRBD2|many|TRBV6-5|TRBJ2-7
CASSYRGDRLYEQYF
TGTGCCAGCAGTTACCGGGGGGACCGGTTATACGAGCAGTACTTC
>TRBD1|many|TRBV5-1|TRBJ1-5
CASSPGPGTGARLLNQPQHF
TGCGCCAGCAGCCCAGGACCCGGGACAGGGGCGAGGCTACTCAATCAGCCCCAGCATTTT
>-|many|TRBV20-1|TRBJ2-3
CSAQGYEGGADTQYF
TGCAGTGCTCAGGGATACGAAGGGGGAGCAGATACGCAGTATTTT
>-|many|TRBV20-1|TRBJ2-3
CSASPEAGLWDTQYF
TGCAGTGCTAGTCCCGAGGCGGGGTTGTGGGATACGCAGTATTTT
>TRBD2|many|TRBV20-1|TRBJ2-3
CSARPTSGDAADTQYF
TGCAGTGCTAGACCGACTAGCGGGGATGCGGCCGATACGCAGTATTTT
>-|many|TRBV6-5|TRBJ2-4
CASSGGGAGTKNIQYF
TGTGCCAGCAGCGGAGGGGGCGCGGGGACCAAAAACATTCAGTACTTC
>TRBD2|many|TRBV2|TRBJ2-3
CASSDPGLAWSTDTQYF
TGTGCCAGCAGTGACCCGGGACTAGCCTGGAGCACAGATACGCAGTATTTT
>TRBD1|-|TRBV6-1|TRBJ1-2
CASSEPRDSRAVFYGYTF
TGTGCCAGCAGTGAACCAAGGGACAGTCGGGCCGTATTTTATGGCTACACCTTC
>-|many|TRBV5-1|TRBJ1-1
CASSLERGDSEAFF
TGCGCCAGCAGCTTGGAAAGGGGGGACTCGGAAGCTTTCTTT
>-|many|TRBV20-1|TRBJ1-3
CSARLEGSGNTIYF
TGCAGTGCTAGGTTAGAGGGGTCTGGAAACACCATATATTTT
>-|many|TRBV7-6|TRBJ1-1
CASSLGVLVGNTEAFF
TGTGCCAGCAGCTTAGGCGTATTGGTAGGGAACACTGAAGCTTTCTTT